Shown below are 21 T cell receptor beta chains from a single sample sequenced in a study of CD8 T cells in ankylosing spondylitis. TCRdb reanalysed the 5' RACE reads using MiXCR and keeps one entry per CDR3 protein. The sample lists under 450,000 distinct CDR3 sequences; about 15% were seen once. The antigens of these receptors remain unknown. Broader study findings: Seemingly characteristic of ankylosing spondylitis blood was a TCR beta motif consisting of about 8 highly homologous variants.

The source material was blood, either unsorted or a sorted T cell fraction (not recorded which). These receptors all stem from a male donor with ankylosing spondylitis.

The chain links TRBV11-3 to TRBJ2-2; TRBD2 matches at 7 bases. Trimming cost V 1 base and J 6 bases; bases outside gene matches: 8. CDR1 SGHNT and CDR2 YENEEA come from the germline V gene. The CDR3 loop spans 16 amino acids. The CDR3 loop reads CASSLGSAGVAGELFF. CDR3 nucleotides: TGTGCCAGCAGCTTAGGGTCGGCGGGAGTCGCCGGGGAGCTGTTTTTT.

The chain couples TRBV10-2 to TRBJ1-2; D remains ambiguous. Deletions cut 4 bases from V and 2 bases from J, with 5 bases between. The CDR3 covers 12 residues. CDR1 and CDR2 from the germline V gene are WSHSY and SAAADI. As DNA, the CDR3 is TGCGCCAGCAGTGCACAGAACTATGGCTACACCTTC. This translates into CASSAQNYGYTF.

The chain recombines TRBV4-3 with TRBJ1-2, with 10 bases that match TRBD1. The CDR3 is made up of 16 amino acids. Germline loops: CDR1 LGHNA, CDR2 YSLEER. V was clipped by 3 bases and J by 2 bases; unmatched bases: 6. DNA for the CDR3: TGCGCCAGCAGCCATATCGACAGGGGGCAAAACTATGGCTACACCTTC. Its translation is CASSHIDRGQNYGYTF.

This clonotype was counted at least ten times. The V call is TRBV5-1, the J call TRBJ2-1; the D is unclear. The CDR3 has 15 residues. Germline values: CDR1 SGHRS, CDR2 YFSETQ. With 1 base removed from V and 0 bases from J, the gap between germline ends came to 8 bases. The CDR3 is CASSLLQNSYNEQFF. The CDR3 nucleotides are TGCGCCAGCAGCTTGCTGCAGAACTCCTACAATGAGCAGTTCTTC.

This clonotype was seen a handful of times. The chain uses TRBV11-2 and TRBJ1-5; D not certain. V lost 0 bases and J lost 5, with 11 bases in between. Germline V CDR1 and CDR2: SGHAT, FQNNGV. The CDR3 is 15 residues long. The CDR3 nucleotides read TGTGCCAGCAGCTTAGAGGGCGGGTGGGATCAGCCCCAGCATTTT. Its protein is CASSLEGGWDQPQHF.

The rearrangement links TRBV12-3 or TRBV12-4 to TRBJ1-2; weak D call: TRBD1 (6 bases). The CDR3 is made up of 14 amino acids. Trimming pared 5 bases from V and 7 bases from J, leaving 17 bases between. The chain's CDR3 is CASSTGTQRGGYTF. DNA of the CDR3: TGTGCCAGCAGTACAGGGACACAAAGAGGTGGCTACACCTTC.

This clonotype was seen only a few times. The chain is built from TRBV28 and TRBJ2-7; D perhaps matches TRBD2 (6 bases). Trimming stripped 4 bases from V and 3 bases from J, with 13 bases between. CDR1 MDHEN and CDR2 SYDVKM come from the germline V gene. CDR3 length: 14 amino acids. The CDR3 reads CASSSPGAVYEQYF. CDR3 sequence (DNA): TGTGCCAGCAGTTCGCCGGGAGCCGTCTACGAGCAGTACTTC.

This clonotype showed up just a few times. The chain combines TRBV20-1 with TRBJ1-5; the D gene is possibly TRBD1 (6 bases). This CDR3 has 12 amino acids. V gave up 5 bases and J gave up 6 bases, with 11 bases separating them. In germline, CDR1 is DFQATT, CDR2 SNEGSKA (reference sequence). CDR3 sequence reads: CSAGRGTQPQHF. In nucleotides, the CDR3 is TGCAGTGCTGGTAGGGGGACTCAGCCCCAGCATTTT.

This clonotype appeared a few times. The V call is TRBV5-1, the J call TRBJ2-7; no reliable D call. Trimming removed 0 bases from V and 5 bases from J, with 12 bases in between. This CDR3 has 14 residues. Per germline, CDR1 SGHRS and CDR2 YFSETQ. The CDR3 spells CASSLGITRDEQYF. The CDR3 DNA follows: TGCGCCAGCAGCTTGGGAATCACCCGCGACGAGCAGTACTTC.

This clonotype was observed a few times. The J gene is TRBJ2-2, the V gene TRBV7-3; tentative D call: TRBD1 (6 bases). This CDR3 is 15 amino acids long. The V gene lost 4 bases and the J gene lost 1 base, with 10 bases spanning the gap. CDR1 and CDR2 (germline): SGHTA, FQGTGA. The CDR3 nucleotides are TGTGCCAGCAGCTCCCCGACAGGGAACACCGGGGAGCTGTTTTTT. Its translation is CASSSPTGNTGELFF.

The V call is TRBV2, the J call TRBJ2-2; D may correspond to TRBD1 or TRBD2 (5 bases each). V lost 6 bases, J lost 4 bases, and 15 bases lay in between. This CDR3 comprises 15 residues. CDR1 is SNHLY and CDR2 is FYNNEI in the germline V gene. CDR3 bases: TGTGCCAGCAGGAAAGGGGACCAAAGCACCGGGGAGCTGTTTTTT. It specifies CASRKGDQSTGELFF. The entire variable domain, with the rest obtained from reference TRBV2 and TRBJ2-2, is as follows: EPEVTQTPSHQVTQMGQEVILRCVPISNHLYFYWYRQILGQKVEFLVSFYNNEISEKSEIFDDQFSVERPDGSNFTLKIRSTKLEDSAMYFCASRKGDQSTGELFFGEGSRLTVL.

The chain employs TRBV18 and TRBJ2-7, with TRBD1 matching 9 bases. V dropped 5 bases and J dropped 3; count of bases not matched to a gene: 5. CDR3 length equals 14 residues. Germline values: CDR1 KGHSH, CDR2 LQKENI. The CDR3 protein is CASSSGQGGYEQYF. CDR3 in DNA: TGTGCCAGCTCATCGGGACAGGGAGGCTACGAGCAGTACTTC. Based on the CDR3 plus reference TRBV18 and TRBJ2-7, the full variable domain is NAGVMQNPRHLVRRRGQEARLRCSPMKGHSHVYWYRQLPEEGLKFMVYLQKENIIDESGMPKERFSAEFPKEGPSILRIQQVVRGDSAAYFCASSSGQGGYEQYFGPGTRLTVT.

As for this clonotype: At one end the junction does not follow the germline gene, possibly because of a read error. This chain connects TRBV7-7 to TRBJ2-5, with 8 bases aligning to TRBD1. The CDR3 runs 16 residues. The germline V gene has CDR1 SSHAT and CDR2 FNYEAQ (reference sequence). CDR3 residues: CASSPGLEDREETQYF. The CDR3 coding sequence is TGTGCTAGCAGCCCGGGACTCGAGGACAGGGAAGAGACCCAGTACTTC. The variable domain in full, completed from reference TRBV7-7 and TRBJ2-5, reads GAGVSQSPRYKVTKRGQDVTLRCDPISSHATLYWYQQALGQGPEFLTYFNYEAQPDKSGLPSDRFSAERPEGSISTLTIQRTEQRDSAMYRCASSPGLEDREETQYFGPGTRLLVL.

The chain combines TRBV28 with TRBJ2-7, with D perhaps TRBD2 (5 bases). CDR1 is MDHEN and CDR2 is SYDVKM in the germline V gene. The V gene lost 6 bases and the J gene lost 7 bases, with 16 bases spanning the gap. The CDR3 is 13 amino acids. The CDR3 nucleotides read TGTGCCAGCAGACCTCTTAAAGGAGGAGAGCAGTACTTC. Protein product: CASRPLKGGEQYF.

This clonotype was detected only a few times. The chain recombines TRBV30 with TRBJ2-4; perhaps TRBD1 as D (5 bases). CDR3 length: 12 residues. Trimming took 5 bases from V and 12 from J, leaving 17 bases between them. Per the germline V gene, CDR1 is GTSNPN and CDR2 is SVGIG (reference sequence). Here the CDR3 reads CAWSDRAARQYF. The CDR3 nucleotides are TGTGCCTGGTCAGACAGAGCCGCACGTCAGTACTTC.

The chain joins TRBV24-1 to TRBJ2-7; D not resolved. Germline CDR1 and CDR2: KGHDR and SFDVKD. CDR3 length: 15 residues. V lost 3 bases and J lost 3, with 14 bases in between. CDR3 bases: TGTGCCACCAGTGATGGGGTTAGCAATAACTACGAGCAGTACTTC. Its translation: CATSDGVSNNYEQYF.

This clonotype has only a few counts. V is TRBV20-1 and J is TRBJ1-1, with a tentative D call TRBD1 (5 bases). Between the trimmed V and J ends, which lost 5 bases and 0 bases, there was a span of 13 bases. The germline V gene encodes CDR1 DFQATT and CDR2 SNEGSKA (reference sequence). This CDR3 is 14 amino acids long. In DNA form, the CDR3 reads TGCAGTGCTTCATGGGACCGGGTGAACACTGAAGCTTTCTTT. Its translation: CSASWDRVNTEAFF.

J is TRBJ1-2 and V is TRBV7-2; 10 nucleotides agree with TRBD1. The CDR3 is made up of 14 amino acids. Per the germline V gene, CDR1 is SGHTA and CDR2 is FQGNSA. J lost 7 bases, V lost 5 bases, and 7 bases had no gene match. Here the CDR3 DNA reads TGTGCCAGCAGCCTGACAGGGGGCGCGGCTGGCTACACCTTC. The encoded protein is CASSLTGGAAGYTF.

This clonotype was observed a handful of times. CDR3 in amino acids: CASSRGLPANVLTF. The DNA for the CDR3 is TGTGCCAGCAGCCGGGGACTACCCGCCAACGTCCTGACTTTC. The chain employs TRBV7-2 and TRBJ2-6; 7 bases match TRBD2. The CDR3 extends over 14 amino acids. In germline, CDR1 is SGHTA, CDR2 FQGNSA. Losses at the gene ends were 5 bases for V and 7 bases for J; bases not matched to a gene: 5.

The chain employs TRBV30 and TRBJ2-5; no definite D call. Germline loops: CDR1 GTSNPN, CDR2 SVGIG (reference sequence). V was trimmed by 4 bases and J by 5 bases, leaving 14 bases between them. This CDR3 has 13 amino acids. CDR3 bases: TGTGCCTGGAACGAGAGACTGGGGGAGACCCAGTACTTC. Its translation: CAWNERLGETQYF.

This clonotype has just a few counts. The chain employs TRBV7-8 and TRBJ1-6; D not certain. CDR1 and CDR2 (germline): SGHVS, FQNEAQ. This CDR3 spans 17 amino acids. The V end was cut by 1 base, the J end by 4 bases, with 14 bases between. CDR3 residues: CASSLENSSTYNSPLHF. In DNA, the CDR3 is TGTGCCAGCAGCTTAGAGAACAGTAGTACTTATAATTCACCCCTCCACTTT.